This is a list of T cell receptor beta chains from one sample in a study of beta chain features in type 1 diabetes. Profiled with immunoSEQ multiplex PCR; TCRdb holds only in-frame clones, not every one. The table lists over 15,000 clones, around 46% of them singletons. Material: stem cell memory CD4+ T cells from blood. The receptor set was obtained from a man aged 18 to 29 in good health. Both conserved end residues are trimmed from each CDR3.

J: TRBJ1-2; V: TRBV19; CDR3: ASRPGTGSGWHYGYT
J: TRBJ1-5; V: TRBV19; CDR3: ASRGDRRAGNQPQH
J: TRBJ2-1; V: TRBV10-3; CDR3: AISDLDGGDEQF
J: TRBJ1-2; V: TRBV15; CDR3: ATSRPGNVVNYGYT
J: TRBJ2-1; V: TRBV12-5; CDR3: ASGLVLDRGTPNEQF
J: TRBJ2-3; V: TRBV7-8; CDR3: ASSTLAGGPHTQY
J: TRBJ2-7; V: TRBV28; CDR3: ASSFSGTGSHEQY
J: TRBJ2-1; V: TRBV9; CDR3: ASSVDGGSYNEQF
J: TRBJ1-5; V: TRBV14; CDR3: ASSQDLDRPQH
J: TRBJ1-3; V: TRBV4-2; CDR3: ASSLRTDGNTIY
J: TRBJ2-7; V: TRBV6-1; CDR3: ASQWAQGSPYEQY
J: TRBJ2-4; V: TRBV14; CDR3: ASSASGVRAKNIQY
J: TRBJ2-1; V: TRBV5-1; CDR3: ASSLYLGQSYNEQF
J: TRBJ1-3; V: TRBV10-3; CDR3: AISEARFGNTIY
J: TRBJ1-1; V: TRBV7-6; CDR3: ASSSPGVGEAF
J: TRBJ2-3; V: TRBV23-1; CDR3: ASSQDRDTDTQY
J: TRBJ2-5; V: TRBV7-2; CDR3: ASSRTQGAHETQY
J: TRBJ2-3; V: TRBV28; CDR3: ASSFLGVEDTQY